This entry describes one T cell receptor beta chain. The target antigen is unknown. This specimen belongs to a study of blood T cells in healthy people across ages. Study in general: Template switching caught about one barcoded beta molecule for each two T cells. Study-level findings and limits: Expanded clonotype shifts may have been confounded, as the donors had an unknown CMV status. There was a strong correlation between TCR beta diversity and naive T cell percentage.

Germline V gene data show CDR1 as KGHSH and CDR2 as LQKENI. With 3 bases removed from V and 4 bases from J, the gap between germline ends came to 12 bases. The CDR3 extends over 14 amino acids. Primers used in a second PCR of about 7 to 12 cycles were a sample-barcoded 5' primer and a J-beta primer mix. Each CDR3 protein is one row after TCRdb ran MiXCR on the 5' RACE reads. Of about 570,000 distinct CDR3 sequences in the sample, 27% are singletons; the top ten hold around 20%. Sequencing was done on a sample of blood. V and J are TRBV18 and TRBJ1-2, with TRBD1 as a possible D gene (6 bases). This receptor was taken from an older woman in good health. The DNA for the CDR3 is TGTGCCAGCTCACCCATGACGGGGGCCTATGGCTACACCTTC. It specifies CASSPMTGAYGYTF.